These 27 T cell receptor beta chains were sequenced from one sample in a study of follicular helper T cells after annual influenza vaccination. Stated time point: 2015-2016 season, 7 days after influenza vaccination. Here immunoSEQ multiplex PCR was the method, and the copy in TCRdb shows in-frame clones only, minus some. The sample includes 8,000 to 9,000 clones, 82% of them seen just once. Here the sequenced sample was CXCR5+ CD38- circulating T follicular helper cells from blood, taken 7 days after influenza vaccination. Subset described: circulating Tfh, non-naive CD4+CXCR5+PD-1+ (ICOS+CD38+ or ICOS-CD38-). Every receptor here comes from an adult who received the influenza vaccine.

The rearrangement joins TRBV18 to TRBJ1-5, with TRBD1 matching 8 bases. Germline V gene data show CDR1 as KGHSH and CDR2 as LQKENI. CDR3 length: 17 residues. Losses at the gene ends were 2 bases for V and 0 bases for J; bases not matched to a gene: 6. CDR3 loop: CASSPTGGDYSNQPQHF. CDR3 DNA: TGTGCCAGCTCACCAACAGGGGGGGATTATAGCAATCAGCCCCAGCATTTT.

The rearrangement links TRBV27 to TRBJ1-1; D ambiguous. V was trimmed by 3 bases and J by 8 bases, leaving 10 bases between them. In germline, CDR1 is MNHEY, CDR2 SMNVEV (reference sequence). The CDR3 has 12 amino acids. CDR3 sequence reads: CASSFPGREAFF. The CDR3 bases are TGTGCCAGCAGTTTTCCTGGCCGGGAAGCTTTCTTT.

This clone was picked up a small number of times. This CDR3 reads CASSQEEDRRVYEQYF. The CDR3 region has the DNA TGCGCCAGCAGCCAAGAGGAAGACAGGAGGGTCTACGAGCAGTACTTC. This chain joins TRBV4-1 and TRBJ2-7; the D call may be TRBD1 or TRBD2 (6 bases each). Germline CDR1 MGHRA, CDR2 YSYEKL. V was cut by 0 bases and J by 3 bases, with 15 bases left in between. This CDR3 is 16 amino acids long.

This clone came up once. The genes are TRBV18 and TRBJ2-1, with D possibly TRBD2 on 5 matching bases. The ends were cut back, 3 bases at V and 7 bases at J, with 7 bases in the middle. Germline V gives CDR1 KGHSH, CDR2 LQKENI. The CDR3 contains 12 residues. The CDR3 DNA reads TGTGCCAGCTCACCTGGACTGAATGAGCAGTTCTTC. Its translation is CASSPGLNEQFF.

V usage is TRBV5-1 and J usage is TRBJ1-3; D uncertain. Trimming took 0 bases from V and 4 from J, leaving 8 bases between them. The CDR3 is made up of 14 amino acids. Germline CDR1 reads SGHRS; CDR2 reads YFSETQ. In nucleotides, the CDR3 is TGCGCCAGCAGCTTGGGGGCCCTAGGAAACACCATATATTTT. It codes for CASSLGALGNTIYF.

The chain employs TRBV14 and TRBJ2-3, with 10 bases aligning to TRBD1. The CDR3 spans 15 residues. The germline gives CDR1 SGHDN, CDR2 FVKESK. The V segment lost 4 bases and the J segment 0 bases; nucleotides outside the gene matches: 1. Here the CDR3 reads CASSRDRGSTDTQYF. CDR3 bases: TGTGCCAGCAGCCGGGACAGGGGAAGCACAGATACGCAGTATTTT.

The CDR3, as DNA: TGTGCCAGCAAGCCCGGACAGGGGGGAGGCGAGCAGTACTTC. Amino acid sequence: CASKPGQGGGEQYF. The chain recombines TRBV2 with TRBJ2-7; 10 bases fit TRBD1. CDR3 size: 14 residues. CDR1 SNHLY and CDR2 FYNNEI come from the germline V gene. V lost 7 bases to trimming and J lost 6 bases; unmatched junction nucleotides: 9.

The CDR3 loop is CASSQRQELSQETQYF. CDR3 bases: TGCGCCAGCAGCCAAAGACAGGAACTCTCACAAGAGACCCAGTACTTC. The rearrangement uses TRBV4-1 and TRBJ2-5; D possibly corresponds to TRBD1 (6 bases). This CDR3 comprises 16 residues. The germline CDR1 and CDR2 sequences are MGHRA and YSYEKL. With 2 bases removed from V and 2 bases from J, the gap between germline ends came to 15 bases.

The chain links TRBV19 to TRBJ2-3; 15 nucleotides match TRBD2. With 5 bases clipped from V and 3 bases from J, the junction kept 3 bases outside the gene matches. The germline V gene has CDR1 LNHDA and CDR2 SQIVND (reference sequence). The CDR3 contains 16 residues. The CDR3 DNA sequence: TGTGCCAGTAGTCGGACTAGCGGGGGGGCGACAGATACGCAGTATTTT. It is translated as CASSRTSGGATDTQYF.

This chain links TRBV5-6 with TRBJ2-1, with TRBD2 matching over 16 bases. CDR3 length: 19 amino acids. Germline V gene lookup returns CDR1 SGHDT and CDR2 YYEEEE. V shed 5 bases, J shed 0 bases, and the junction held 8 bases outside the gene matches. The CDR3 DNA reads TGTGCCAGCAGGAAAGCGGGACTAGCGGGGGGGAGCTCCTACAATGAGCAGTTCTTC. Its translation: CASRKAGLAGGSSYNEQFF. Full variable domain (rest looked up from reference TRBV5-6 and TRBJ2-1): DAGVTQSPTHLIKTRGQQVTLRCSPKSGHDTVSWYQQALGQGPQFIFQYYEEEERQRGNFPDRFSGHQFPNYSSELNVNALLLGDSALYLCASRKAGLAGGSSYNEQFFGPGTRLTVL.

The CDR3 region has the DNA TGTGCCAGCAGCCCCCAGCGGGGGGCCACCTACAATGAGCAGTTCTTC. This encodes CASSPQRGATYNEQFF. The chain links TRBV7-3 to TRBJ2-1; 9 nucleotides align to TRBD2. The germline V gene encodes CDR1 SGHTA and CDR2 FQGTGA. The CDR3 runs 16 residues. The trim removed 5 bases at V and 2 bases at J, leaving 7 bases unmatched.

This clone was picked up a small number of times. The rearrangement uses TRBV4-2 and TRBJ1-5; D perhaps matches TRBD1 (6 bases). The CDR3 extends over 19 amino acids. Between the trimmed V and J ends, which lost 4 bases and 0 bases, there was a span of 22 bases. In germline, CDR1 is LGHNA, CDR2 YNFKEQ. CDR3 protein: CASSPYPTGQGGSNQPQHF. DNA of the CDR3: TGTGCCAGCAGCCCTTACCCAACAGGGCAGGGAGGTAGCAATCAGCCCCAGCATTTT.

The chain combines TRBV5-1 with TRBJ2-7; 7 bases are a match to TRBD1. Trimming at V came to 4 bases and at J to 5 bases, leaving 6 bases not matched to a gene. Germline V lookup: CDR1 SGHRS, CDR2 YFSETQ. The CDR3 has 13 residues. The CDR3 nucleotides are TGCGCCAGCAGCCCCCAGACAGGGAACGAGCAGTACTTC. It is translated as CASSPQTGNEQYF.

This chain connects TRBV7-8 to TRBJ1-4, with no clear D. The germline CDR1 and CDR2 sequences are SGHVS and FQNEAQ. Between the trimmed V and J ends, which lost 8 bases and 0 bases, there was a span of 10 bases. The CDR3 is made up of 14 amino acids. Written as DNA, the CDR3 is TGTGCCAGCTCTAAGTTAGCAACTAATGAAAAACTGTTTTTT. As protein: CASSKLATNEKLFF.

This clone has only one observation. The genes are TRBV2 and TRBJ2-3; 9 bases line up with TRBD2. This CDR3 is 13 amino acids long. J lost 6 bases, V lost 8 bases, and 6 bases had no gene match. The germline V gene has CDR1 SNHLY and CDR2 FYNNEI. The CDR3 DNA is TGTGCCAGCGGCGGGGGGGCGTCGGATACGCAGTATTTT. Protein: CASGGGASDTQYF.

The DNA of the CDR3 is TGTGCCAGCAGTAAGAGCCTGTCCATCGGGAACACCGGGGAGCTGTTTTTT. This codes for CASSKSLSIGNTGELFF. The V and J genes are TRBV7-2 and TRBJ2-2, with D unclear. The CDR3 runs to 17 residues. The ends were cut back, 6 bases at V and 1 base at J, with 18 bases in the middle. Per germline, CDR1 SGHTA and CDR2 FQGNSA.

This chain joins TRBV6-5 and TRBJ1-1; the match to TRBD1 covers 7 bases. V lost 6 bases to trimming and J lost 4 bases; unmatched junction nucleotides: 5. CDR1 and CDR2 (germline): MNHEY, SVGAGI. The CDR3 spans 13 residues. CDR3 loop: CASSLGQLTEAFF. The CDR3 nucleotides are TGTGCCAGCAGCCTGGGACAGCTCACTGAAGCTTTCTTT.

This clone was seen a handful of times. The J gene is TRBJ2-3, the V gene TRBV2; D is ambiguous. The germline V and J ends were trimmed by 8 bases and 3 bases, with 9 bases remaining between them. CDR1 is SNHLY and CDR2 is FYNNEI in the germline V gene. The CDR3 extends over 12 amino acids. The DNA of the CDR3 is TGTGCCAGCGGGCCCGGGACAGATACGCAGTATTTT. It translates to CASGPGTDTQYF. Complete variable domain (other parts from reference TRBV2 and TRBJ2-3): EPEVTQTPSHQVTQMGQEVILRCVPISNHLYFYWYRQILGQKVEFLVSFYNNEISEKSEIFDDQFSVERPDGSNFTLKIRSTKLEDSAMYFCASGPGTDTQYFGPGTRLTVL.

The genes are TRBV14 and TRBJ2-1; 14 nucleotides agree with TRBD2. CDR1 and CDR2 (germline): SGHDN, FVKESK. The CDR3 length is 18 residues. The V and J ends lost 2 bases and 13 bases, in that order; junction bases with no gene match: 16. The CDR3 nucleotides read TGTGCCAGCAGCCAAACTAAGGGGACTAGCGGGGGACTGAGCGGTCAGTTCTTC. Encoded protein: CASSQTKGTSGGLSGQFF.

This chain connects TRBV29-1 to TRBJ1-2; 7 bases fit TRBD1. The CDR3 is made up of 13 amino acids. The junction had 4 bases not matched to a gene; V was cut back by 1 base and J by 5 bases. Germline CDR1 SQVTM, CDR2 ANQGSEA. CDR3 coding DNA: TGCAGCGTTGAAGGACAGGGATCGTATGGCTACACCTTC. It encodes CSVEGQGSYGYTF.

This clone was counted once. V gene TRBV27 combines with J gene TRBJ1-2; D is unresolved. V was cut by 5 bases and J by 1 base, with 14 bases left in between. Looked up from germline, CDR1 is MNHEY and CDR2 is SMNVEV (reference sequence). There are 15 residues in the CDR3. CDR3 residues: CASSSAGFFNYGYTF. The CDR3, as DNA: TGTGCCAGCAGTAGCGCGGGCTTCTTTAACTATGGCTACACCTTC.

The genes are TRBV15 and TRBJ2-3; perhaps TRBD2 as D (7 bases). V lost 1 base, J lost 0 bases, and 11 bases lay in between. This CDR3 contains 16 residues. The germline CDR1 and CDR2 sequences are LNHNV and YYDKDF (reference sequence). The CDR3 DNA follows: TGTGCCACCAGCAGAGTAGGGGGGGGTAGCACAGATACGCAGTATTTT. Its protein is CATSRVGGGSTDTQYF.

The chain has TRBV5-1 and TRBJ1-4; unclear D gene. The germline gives CDR1 SGHRS, CDR2 YFSETQ. V lost 4 bases and J 1 base, leaving 8 bases between the germline ends. The CDR3 spans 14 residues. CDR3 sequence reads: CASSPTVTNEKLFF. The DNA for the CDR3 is TGCGCCAGCAGCCCCACGGTAACTAATGAAAAACTGTTTTTT. The full variable domain, in which reference TRBV5-1 and TRBJ1-4 provide the parts outside the CDR3, is KAGVTQTPRYLIKTRGQQVTLSCSPISGHRSVSWYQQTPGQGLQFLFEYFSETQRNKGNFPGRFSGRQFSNSRSEMNVSTLELGDSALYLCASSPTVTNEKLFFGSGTQLSVL.

CDR3 coding DNA: TGCAGCGTTGTCGTGGGCGCCGGGGAGCTGTTTTTT. This codes for CSVVVGAGELFF. The rearrangement uses TRBV29-1 and TRBJ2-2; D not resolved. The V gene's germline CDR1 is SQVTM and CDR2 ANQGSEA. The ends were cut back, 4 bases at V and 6 bases at J, with 9 bases in the middle. This CDR3 is built from 12 residues.

The chain has TRBV4-3 and TRBJ2-3; the D gene is possibly TRBD2 (5 bases). Germline V gene lookup returns CDR1 LGHNA and CDR2 YSLEER. V lost 1 base to trimming and J lost 4 bases, with 12 bases between them. The CDR3 sequence is 15 residues long. The CDR3 spells CASSQGTLDADTQYF. CDR3 nucleotides: TGCGCCAGCAGCCAAGGGACTTTGGACGCAGATACGCAGTATTTT.

The chain is built from TRBV7-2 and TRBJ1-5; weak D call: TRBD1 (5 bases). V shed 5 bases and J shed 4 bases, with 18 bases lying between them. The CDR3 runs 16 residues. Looked up from germline, CDR1 is SGHTA and CDR2 is FQGNSA. The CDR3 is CASSNRGGDSNQPQHF. In DNA form, the CDR3 reads TGTGCCAGCAGCAACCGCGGGGGGGACTCAAATCAGCCCCAGCATTTT.

The rearrangement uses TRBV18 and TRBJ1-4; 7 nucleotides align to TRBD1. CDR1 is KGHSH and CDR2 is LQKENI in the germline V gene. The CDR3 totals 15 residues. V lost 4 bases, J lost 4 bases, and 6 bases stayed unmatched. CDR3 nucleotides: TGTGCCAGCTCACTATCCCAGGGGGTTAATGAAAAACTGTTTTTT. This gives the protein CASSLSQGVNEKLFF.